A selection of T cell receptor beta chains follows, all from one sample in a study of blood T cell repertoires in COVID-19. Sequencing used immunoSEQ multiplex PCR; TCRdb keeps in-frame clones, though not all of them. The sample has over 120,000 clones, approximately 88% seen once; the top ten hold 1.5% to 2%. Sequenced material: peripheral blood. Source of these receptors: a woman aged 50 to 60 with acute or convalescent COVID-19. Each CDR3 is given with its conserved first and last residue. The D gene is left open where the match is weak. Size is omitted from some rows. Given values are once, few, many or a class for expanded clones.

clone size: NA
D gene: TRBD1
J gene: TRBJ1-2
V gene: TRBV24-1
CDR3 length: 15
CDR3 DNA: TGTGCCACCAGTGATACCCCACCGGGACAGGATGGCTACACCTTC
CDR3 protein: CATSDTPPGQDGYTF

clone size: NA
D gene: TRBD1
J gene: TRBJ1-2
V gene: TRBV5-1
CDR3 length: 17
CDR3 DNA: TGCGCCAGCAGCTTGGCCGGGACAGGGGGTCCCTTGTATGGCTACACCTTC
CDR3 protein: CASSLAGTGGPLYGYTF

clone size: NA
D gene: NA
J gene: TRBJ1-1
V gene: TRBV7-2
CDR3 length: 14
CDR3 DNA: TGTGCCAGCAGTTCGACAGGCATGAACACTGAAGCTTTCTTT
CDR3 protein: CASSSTGMNTEAFF

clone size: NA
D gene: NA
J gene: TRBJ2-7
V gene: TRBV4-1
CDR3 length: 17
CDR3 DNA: TGCGCCAGCAGCCAAGATCGGGGGGCTTCGCGGATCCACGAGCAGTACTTC
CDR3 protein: CASSQDRGASRIHEQYF

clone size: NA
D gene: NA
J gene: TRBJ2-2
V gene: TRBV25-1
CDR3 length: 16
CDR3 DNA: TGTGCCAGCAGTGAATGGGACACAGGGTTCACCGGGGAGCTGTTTTTT
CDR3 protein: CASSEWDTGFTGELFF

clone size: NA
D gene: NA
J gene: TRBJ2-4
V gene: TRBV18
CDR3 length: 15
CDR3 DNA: TGTGCCAGCTCACGAGACGTCGGGGCCAAAAACATTCAGTACTTC
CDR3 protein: CASSRDVGAKNIQYF

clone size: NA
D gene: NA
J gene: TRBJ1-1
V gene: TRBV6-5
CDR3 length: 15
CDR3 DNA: TGTGCCAGCAGTTACTCGGGAGGGGGGAACACTGAAGCTTTCTTT
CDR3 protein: CASSYSGGGNTEAFF

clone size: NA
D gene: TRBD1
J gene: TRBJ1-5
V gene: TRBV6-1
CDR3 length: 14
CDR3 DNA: TGTGCCAGCAGTGAGACAGGGAGGAATCAGCCCCAGCATTTT
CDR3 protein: CASSETGRNQPQHF

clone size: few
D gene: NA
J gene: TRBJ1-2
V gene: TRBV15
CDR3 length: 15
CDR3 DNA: TGTGCCACCAGCAGAGACCAAAACAGTAACTATGGCTACACCTTC
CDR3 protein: CATSRDQNSNYGYTF

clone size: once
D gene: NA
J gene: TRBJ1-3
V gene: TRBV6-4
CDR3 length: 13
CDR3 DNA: TGTGCCACCCCGGCGGCCGGTGGAAACACCATATATTTT
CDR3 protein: CATPAAGGNTIYF